These 3 T cell receptor beta chains share one sample of origin, sequenced in a study of control samples from healthy donors and cancer patients. Clones were sequenced by immunoSEQ multiplex PCR, and TCRdb holds only the in-frame ones, with some missing. The profile shows 70,000 to 85,000 clones, roughly 88% of them singletons. Sequencing was done on a sample of PBMCs. The receptors were gathered from a man aged 60 to 69 with head and neck cancer.

This clone has only a few counts. The gene calls are TRBV4-2 and TRBJ1-4; 11 nucleotides match TRBD1. This CDR3 is 15 amino acids long. The trim removed 0 bases at V and 7 bases at J, leaving 1 base unmatched. Germline V lookup: CDR1 LGHNA, CDR2 YNFKEQ. The CDR3 nucleotides are TGTGCCAGCAGCCAAGACGGGACAGGGGGTGAAAAACTGTTTTTT. This sequence encodes CASSQDGTGGEKLFF.

The V call is TRBV14, the J call TRBJ2-5; D is unclear. This CDR3 has 13 residues. Trimming cost V 8 bases and J 7 bases, with 17 bases left between them. Germline V gene sequence: CDR1 SGHDN, CDR2 FVKESK. CDR3 region: CASSIEPAGTQYF. CDR3 bases: TGTGCCAGCTCAATTGAACCCGCTGGGACCCAGTACTTC.

The CDR3 DNA follows: TGTGCCACCAGTGATCGAACGCACGGGACTAGCGATGAGCAGTTCTTC. Translated: CATSDRTHGTSDEQFF. The chain couples TRBV24-1 to TRBJ2-1, with 10 nucleotides matching TRBD2. The germline V gene encodes CDR1 KGHDR and CDR2 SFDVKD. With 3 bases clipped from V and 8 bases from J, the junction kept 9 bases outside the gene matches. This CDR3 spans 16 amino acids.